The 20 T cell receptor beta chains below all came from one sample that was sequenced in a study of shared T cell receptors in the human thymus. The assay was immunoSEQ multiplex PCR, and TCRdb's table has in-frame clones only and misses some. The table includes 630,000 or so clones, more than 75% detected once. These data were also reused for a study on human thymus T cells.

Sequencing was done on a sample of thymocytes. The receptors originated from a boy less than two years old with a congenital heart defect.

The rearrangement uses TRBV28 and TRBJ1-4; TRBD1 is a possible D gene (6 bases). Trimming shortened V by 4 bases and J by 8 bases, and 14 bases separated the two germline ends. The CDR3 has 14 residues. Per the germline V gene, CDR1 is MDHEN and CDR2 is SYDVKM. The CDR3 coding sequence is TGTGCCAGCAGTTACAGGGAGTATCGGGAAAAACTGTTTTTT. This encodes CASSYREYREKLFF.

J is TRBJ2-7 and V is TRBV25-1; 7 nucleotides match TRBD1. Germline assignment: CDR1 MGHDK and CDR2 SYGVNS. This CDR3 region has 15 residues. Losses at the gene ends were 0 bases for V and 4 bases for J; bases not matched to a gene: 6. The CDR3 loop reads CASSEYGDSSYEQYF. The CDR3 DNA follows: TGTGCCAGCAGTGAATATGGGGACAGCAGTTACGAGCAGTACTTC.

This clone occurred a few times. The chain recombines TRBV7-6 with TRBJ2-1, with 10 bases lining up with TRBD1. This CDR3 comprises 17 residues. V gave up 2 bases and J gave up 8 bases; unmatched junction bases: 12. The V gene's germline CDR1 is SGHVS and CDR2 FNYEAQ. The CDR3 reads CASSLSSGTGAGDEQFF. The CDR3 nucleotides read TGTGCCAGCAGCTTATCAAGCGGGACAGGGGCCGGCGATGAGCAGTTCTTC.

This chain links TRBV29-1 with TRBJ1-2; D gene uncertain. Between the trimmed V and J ends, which lost 3 bases and 4 bases, there was a span of 6 bases. Germline V gene data show CDR1 as SQVTM and CDR2 as ANQGSEA. This CDR3 region has 11 residues. This CDR3 reads CSVDPGYGYTF. The CDR3 DNA reads as TGCAGCGTTGACCCGGGCTATGGCTACACCTTC. Full variable domain (missing parts from reference TRBV29-1 and TRBJ1-2): SAVISQKPSRDICQRGTSLTIQCQVDSQVTMMFWYRQQPGQSLTLIATANQGSEATYESGFVIDKFPISRPNLTFSTLTVSNMSPEDSSIYLCSVDPGYGYTFGSGTRLTVV.

The chain recombines TRBV29-1 with TRBJ2-7, with TRBD1 as a possible D gene (6 bases). This CDR3 contains 14 residues. V dropped 6 bases and J dropped 9 bases, with 24 bases sitting between them. Germline V gene data show CDR1 as SQVTM and CDR2 as ANQGSEA. This chain's CDR3 is CSVRLGSGGYVQYF. CDR3 in DNA: TGCAGCGTGCGCCTAGGGAGTGGGGGCTATGTGCAGTACTTC.

The CDR3 sequence: CATSRRPGYSCQGIQYF. For the CDR3, the DNA is TGTGCCACCAGCAGACGCCCCGGGTATAGTTGTCAGGGCATTCAGTACTTC. This rearrangement joins TRBV15 to TRBJ2-4; D is possibly TRBD1 (5 bases). The CDR3 is made up of 17 amino acids. V gave up 2 bases and J gave up 9 bases, with 23 bases separating them. Per germline, CDR1 LNHNV and CDR2 YYDKDF (reference sequence).

This clone turned up a few times. The chain employs TRBV4-3 and TRBJ1-3, with 10 positions matching TRBD1. Germline CDR1 LGHNA, CDR2 YSLEER. The CDR3 runs to 18 residues. V trimming: 0 bases; J trimming: 0 bases; junction bases outside the gene matches: 5. The chain's CDR3 is CASSQDPDRGTSGNTIYF. The CDR3 coding sequence is TGCGCCAGCAGCCAAGATCCGGACAGGGGGACCTCTGGAAACACCATATATTTT.

The V call is TRBV14, the J call TRBJ1-2, with TRBD1 matching 7 bases. The CDR3 runs to 13 residues. The germline V gene encodes CDR1 SGHDN and CDR2 FVKESK. Germline trimming cut 6 bases from V and 12 bases from J; bases unmatched to any gene: 13. CDR3 in DNA: TGTGCCAGCAGGACTTCCGGGACAGACATAAACACCTTC. Amino acid sequence: CASRTSGTDINTF.

The rearrangement links TRBV6-6 to TRBJ2-5; D ambiguous. Germline CDR1 and CDR2: MNHNY and SVGAGI (reference sequence). The CDR3 is 13 amino acids. V lost 7 bases, J lost 5 bases, and 14 bases lay in between. CDR3 in amino acids: CASTNQTRETQYF. CDR3 DNA sequence: TGTGCCAGCACCAATCAAACCCGGGAGACCCAGTACTTC.

The rearrangement joins TRBV6-5 to TRBJ2-1; TRBD1 matches at 9 bases. The germline CDR1 and CDR2 sequences are MNHEY and SVGAGI. V was clipped by 6 bases and J by 6 bases; unmatched bases: 9. The CDR3 runs to 15 residues. CDR3 sequence: CASRWTGVRANEQFF. The CDR3 region has the DNA TGTGCCAGCAGATGGACAGGGGTACGGGCCAATGAGCAGTTCTTC.

The V gene is TRBV4-3, the J gene TRBJ1-2, with D possibly TRBD1 on 5 matching bases. The CDR3 consists of 17 residues. Germline CDR1 reads LGHNA; CDR2 reads YSLEER. Between the trimmed V and J ends, which lost 0 bases and 3 bases, there was a span of 17 bases. CDR3 region: CASSQDRPGKVHYGYTF. In DNA, the CDR3 is TGCGCCAGCAGCCAAGATCGGCCAGGGAAGGTGCACTATGGCTACACCTTC.

The chain uses TRBV30 and TRBJ2-7; D perhaps matches TRBD1 (5 bases). The CDR3 is 13 residues long. V dropped 3 bases and J dropped 7 bases, with 16 bases sitting between them. Germline CDR1 is GTSNPN and CDR2 is SVGIG (reference sequence). The CDR3 DNA reads as TGTGCCTGGAGCCGACCTCATAGACAGGAGCAGTACTTC. It encodes CAWSRPHRQEQYF.

CDR3 coding DNA: TGTGCCAGCAGTTTAAAGGGGCGAGAGACCCAGTACTTC. Its protein product is CASSLKGRETQYF. The chain joins TRBV27 to TRBJ2-5; possible D gene TRBD1, 5 bases. Germline CDR1 reads MNHEY; CDR2 reads SMNVEV (reference sequence). The CDR3 has 13 amino acids. V was clipped by 2 bases and J by 4 bases, with 8 bases between them.

The chain employs TRBV7-2 and TRBJ1-2, with TRBD1 matching over 10 bases. V lost 6 bases and J lost 4; bases outside the gene matches: 8. The germline V gene encodes CDR1 SGHTA and CDR2 FQGNSA. CDR3 length equals 15 residues. The CDR3 coding sequence is TGTGCCAGCAGACCCAGGACAGGGGGTACCTATGGCTACACCTTC. Translating it yields CASRPRTGGTYGYTF.

J is TRBJ1-5 and V is TRBV7-6; 9 nucleotides align to TRBD1. V dropped 5 bases and J dropped 2; count of bases not matched to a gene: 13. The CDR3 spans 18 residues. CDR1 is SGHVS and CDR2 is FNYEAQ in the germline V gene. Here the CDR3 reads CASSHRSQGARGNQPQHF. CDR3 coding DNA: TGTGCCAGCAGCCATCGATCACAGGGGGCGCGGGGCAATCAGCCCCAGCATTTT. The whole variable domain, remainder taken from reference TRBV7-6 and TRBJ1-5, is GAGVSQSPRYKVTKRGQDVALRCDPISGHVSLYWYRQALGQGPEFLTYFNYEAQQDKSGLPNDRFSAERPEGSISTLTIQRTEQRDSAMYRCASSHRSQGARGNQPQHFGDGTRLSIL.

DNA for the CDR3: TGTGCCAGCAGTGAACGGGCAGGAGGTCCACACTACGAGCAGTACTTC. It encodes CASSERAGGPHYEQYF. V and J are TRBV25-1 and TRBJ2-7; possible D gene TRBD2, 5 bases. The V end lost 2 bases, the J end lost 3 bases, and 17 bases lay between the germline ends. From germline, CDR1 is MGHDK and CDR2 SYGVNS. CDR3 size: 16 residues.

This chain uses TRBV30 with TRBJ2-3; 9 bases match TRBD2. In germline, CDR1 is GTSNPN, CDR2 SVGIG (reference sequence). The V segment lost 2 bases and the J segment 4 bases; nucleotides outside the gene matches: 4. CDR3 length: 14 amino acids. CDR3: CAWSRAGGPDTQYF. For the CDR3, the DNA is TGTGCCTGGAGTAGGGCGGGAGGGCCAGATACGCAGTATTTT.

V and J are TRBV10-2 and TRBJ1-5, with D unresolved. Trimming left V 0 bases short and J 7 bases short, with 10 bases between. Germline-derived CDR1 and CDR2 are WSHSY and SAAADI. This CDR3 is 14 amino acids long. This chain's CDR3 is CASSESRGEQPQHF. In DNA, the CDR3 is TGCGCCAGCAGTGAGTCCCGGGGAGAGCAGCCCCAGCATTTT.

J is TRBJ1-1 and V is TRBV25-1, with TRBD1 identical over 7 bases. This CDR3 spans 17 amino acids. Germline-derived CDR1 and CDR2 are MGHDK and SYGVNS. J gave up 0 bases and V 1 base, and 8 bases lay outside the gene matches. CDR3 region: CASSECRDSLMNTEAFF. The CDR3 DNA reads as TGTGCCAGCAGTGAATGCAGGGACAGCCTAATGAACACTGAAGCTTTCTTT.

The chain joins TRBV5-4 to TRBJ2-3; D may be TRBD2 (7 bases). The CDR3 totals 17 residues. The V gene lost 3 bases and the J gene lost 0 bases, with 17 bases spanning the gap. Germline CDR1 reads SGHNT; CDR2 reads YYREEE (reference sequence). The CDR3 DNA follows: TGTGCCAGCAGCTCTCCCCTAGGGGGGGGTAGCACAGATACGCAGTATTTT. It specifies CASSSPLGGGSTDTQYF.